These 29 T cell receptor beta chains share one sample of origin, sequenced in a study of patients and donors after allogeneic stem cell transplantation. TCRdb called the RT-PCR reads again in MiXCR, with one record for every CDR3 protein. The table lists 800,000 to 1,000,000 distinct CDR3 sequences, roughly 18% of them singletons. Sequenced sample: blood, either unsorted or a sorted T cell fraction (not recorded which). These receptors were taken from a human donor who was either an allogeneic HSCT recipient or a stem cell or donor lymphocyte infusion donor (not recorded which). It is not recorded whose cells these are; they may come from a transplant donor.

The chain has TRBV3-1 and TRBJ2-5; D tentatively fits TRBD1 or TRBD2 (5 bases each). The germline V gene encodes CDR1 LGHDT and CDR2 YNNKEL (reference sequence). Trimming removed 4 bases from V and 4 bases from J, with 10 bases in between. The CDR3 is 13 amino acids. The CDR3 reads CASSRGWSETQYF. In nucleotides, the CDR3 is TGTGCCAGCAGCCGGGGGTGGTCAGAGACCCAGTACTTC.

This clonotype was counted at least ten times. The chain combines TRBV20-1 with TRBJ1-5, with D unclear. The CDR3 loop spans 14 amino acids. Germline V gene data show CDR1 as DFQATT and CDR2 as SNEGSKA (reference sequence). V dropped 5 bases and J dropped 3 bases, with 14 bases sitting between them. Written as DNA, the CDR3 is TGCAGTGCTGATACAGACGCCCTCAATCAGCCCCAGCATTTT. Protein sequence: CSADTDALNQPQHF.

This clonotype was detected many times. The rearrangement joins TRBV12-3 or TRBV12-4 to TRBJ1-2; weak D call: TRBD1 (6 bases). The V end lost 6 bases, the J end lost 7 bases, and 18 bases lay between the germline ends. The CDR3 is made up of 14 amino acids. The CDR3 loop reads CASRLKGEISGYTF. CDR3 nucleotides: TGTGCCAGCAGGCTTAAGGGGGAGATTAGTGGCTACACCTTC.

This clonotype was counted a few times. The chain employs TRBV12-3 or TRBV12-4 and TRBJ2-2; 8 positions match TRBD2. V lost 5 bases to trimming and J lost 6 bases; unmatched junction nucleotides: 8. This CDR3 spans 15 amino acids. DNA for the CDR3: TGTGCCAGCAGTCGACTAGCGCGGGCATCCGGGGAGCTGTTTTTT. Translating gives CASSRLARASGELFF.

The chain joins TRBV20-1 to TRBJ2-5; 7 bases align to TRBD1. V trimming: 3 bases; J trimming: 1 base; junction bases outside the gene matches: 5. CDR3 size: 14 residues. Germline V gene data show CDR1 as DFQATT and CDR2 as SNEGSKA (reference sequence). In DNA, the CDR3 is TGCAGTGCTAGTAAGGGACAGCCCCAAGAGACCCAGTACTTC. Translation: CSASKGQPQETQYF.

This chain links TRBV5-1 with TRBJ2-7; TRBD1 matches 8 bases. The CDR3 length is 16 residues. From germline, CDR1 is SGHRS and CDR2 YFSETQ. V was clipped by 0 bases and J by 3 bases; unmatched bases: 8. CDR3 nucleotide sequence: TGCGCCAGCAGCTTGGTAAACCCGGGACAGGTCTACGAGCAGTACTTC. Residues: CASSLVNPGQVYEQYF.

The chain combines TRBV24-1 with TRBJ2-5, with 10 bases fitting TRBD1. With 2 bases clipped from V and 7 bases from J, the junction kept 6 bases outside the gene matches. The CDR3 spans 15 residues. Germline V gives CDR1 KGHDR, CDR2 SFDVKD. This chain's CDR3 is CATSDSGRDRGTQYF. The CDR3, as DNA: TGTGCCACCAGTGATTCCGGCCGGGACAGGGGGACCCAGTACTTC.

This clonotype was seen more than once but under ten times. The chain has TRBV7-9 and TRBJ1-4; a weak D match, TRBD1 (6 bases). CDR1 is SEHNR and CDR2 is FQNEAQ in the germline V gene (reference sequence). CDR3 length equals 14 residues. With 3 bases removed from V and 3 bases from J, the gap between germline ends came to 8 bases. The CDR3 protein is CASSFGQSNEKLFF. CDR3 nucleotides: TGTGCCAGCAGCTTTGGACAGTCTAATGAAAAACTGTTTTTT.

This clonotype has at least ten counts. This chain connects TRBV29-1 to TRBJ2-1; 11 bases line up with TRBD2. Germline CDR1 SQVTM, CDR2 ANQGSEA. The CDR3 extends over 15 amino acids. V lost 1 base, J lost 4 bases, and 3 bases stayed unmatched. Here the CDR3 reads CSVEGLAGGYNEQFF. CDR3 nucleotides: TGCAGCGTTGAAGGGCTAGCGGGGGGTTACAATGAGCAGTTCTTC.

This clonotype was picked up a small number of times. The chain employs TRBV25-1 and TRBJ2-5; D might be TRBD1 or TRBD2, each matching 5 bases. V was pared by 5 bases and J by 7 bases, with 17 bases between. The CDR3 length is 14 residues. Per germline, CDR1 MGHDK and CDR2 SYGVNS. The CDR3 nucleotides read TGTGCCAGCAGTTTTGGGGACCGGAGAGGGACCCAGTACTTC. Amino acid sequence: CASSFGDRRGTQYF.

The genes are TRBV30 and TRBJ2-3, with no clear D. The germline V gene encodes CDR1 GTSNPN and CDR2 SVGIG (reference sequence). The CDR3 consists of 14 residues. The V end was cut by 1 base, the J end by 2 bases, with 10 bases between. The CDR3, as DNA: TGTGCCTGGAGTGAAACAGTCTCCACAGATACGCAGTATTTT. This codes for CAWSETVSTDTQYF.

This clonotype was observed a few times. CDR3 in DNA: TGCAGTGCAAACGGCGTGGTGTGGGAGCAGTACTTC. Residues: CSANGVVWEQYF. J is TRBJ2-7 and V is TRBV20-1; D is undetermined. The CDR3 spans 12 residues. Per the germline V gene, CDR1 is DFQATT and CDR2 is SNEGSKA (reference sequence). The V and J ends lost 6 bases and 7 bases respectively, with 16 bases between them.

This clonotype came up many times. The chain carries TRBV20-1 and TRBJ1-5; D not certain. There are 14 residues in the CDR3. The ends were cut back, 2 bases at V and 2 bases at J, with 10 bases in the middle. The V gene's germline CDR1 is DFQATT and CDR2 SNEGSKA (reference sequence). The CDR3 nucleotides read TGCAGTGCTAGATCTCGTACAGGCAATCAGCCCCAGCATTTT. Translation gives CSARSRTGNQPQHF.

This clonotype was detected a few times. This chain connects TRBV20-1 to TRBJ1-5; tentatively, D is TRBD1 (6 bases). V lost 7 bases, J lost 2 bases, and 24 bases lay in between. The CDR3 covers 17 residues. Germline lookup yields CDR1 DFQATT and CDR2 SNEGSKA (reference sequence). The CDR3 DNA reads TGCAGTGTTAAGGGGGGCGGAGGTGGTGTAGGCAATCAGCCCCAGCATTTT. Translating gives CSVKGGGGGVGNQPQHF.

This clonotype was seen a handful of times. The CDR3 here is CASSSRDSPYEQYF. CDR3 DNA sequence: TGTGCCAGCAGTTCTCGGGACAGCCCCTACGAGCAGTACTTC. The rearrangement uses TRBV27 and TRBJ2-7; TRBD1 matches 7 bases. The CDR3 extends over 14 amino acids. J gave up 2 bases and V 4 bases, and 5 bases lay outside the gene matches. Germline V lookup: CDR1 MNHEY, CDR2 SMNVEV (reference sequence).

This clonotype was seen a handful of times. The V gene is TRBV10-3, the J gene TRBJ2-5; D may be TRBD1 (5 bases). The CDR3 is 14 residues long. Germline V CDR1 and CDR2: ENHRY, SYGVKD. V was trimmed by 2 bases and J by 5 bases, leaving 12 bases between them. The CDR3 loop reads CAISEIPGRETQYF. In nucleotides, the CDR3 is TGTGCCATCAGTGAGATCCCAGGGCGGGAGACCCAGTACTTC.

This chain joins TRBV7-2 and TRBJ1-1, with a possible D match to TRBD1 (5 bases). The CDR3 is made up of 16 amino acids. The V gene's germline CDR1 is SGHTA and CDR2 FQGNSA. Deletions cut 5 bases from V and 1 base from J, with 17 bases between. CDR3 amino acids: CASSPSPGATNTEAFF. In DNA, the CDR3 is TGTGCCAGCAGCCCGAGCCCCGGGGCTACGAACACTGAAGCTTTCTTT.

The chain carries TRBV24-1 and TRBJ2-7; D unresolved. Germline V lookup: CDR1 KGHDR, CDR2 SFDVKD. CDR3 length: 11 residues. V lost 4 bases to trimming and J lost 5 bases, with 5 bases between them. This chain's CDR3 is CATSELDEQYF. The CDR3 DNA reads TGTGCCACCAGTGAGTTAGACGAGCAGTACTTC.

This chain uses TRBV12-3 or TRBV12-4 with TRBJ1-5; the D is unclear. V was shortened by 6 bases and J by 2 bases, with 11 bases between the two germline ends. The CDR3 length is 14 residues. CDR3 in amino acids: CASRGTSGNQPQHF. In nucleotides, the CDR3 is TGTGCCAGCAGGGGTACTAGTGGCAATCAGCCCCAGCATTTT.

V gene TRBV5-4 combines with J gene TRBJ2-1; 7 positions agree with TRBD2. Germline loops: CDR1 SGHNT, CDR2 YYREEE (reference sequence). V shed 1 base, J shed 0 bases, and the junction held 4 bases outside the gene matches. CDR3 size: 16 residues. CDR3 sequence reads: CASSLSRGSSYNEQFF. The CDR3, as DNA: TGTGCCAGCAGCTTGTCGCGGGGGAGCTCCTACAATGAGCAGTTCTTC.

This clonotype has at least ten counts. The chain has TRBV9 and TRBJ1-1; D gene ambiguous. Germline loops: CDR1 SGDLS, CDR2 YYNGEE. Trimming removed 4 bases from V and 8 bases from J, with 9 bases in between. The CDR3 covers 11 residues. The CDR3 protein is CASSPGVEAFF. The CDR3 nucleotides read TGTGCCAGCAGCCCCGGGGTGGAAGCTTTCTTT.

The chain is built from TRBV20-1 and TRBJ2-7; 10 nucleotides line up with TRBD2. The germline V gene has CDR1 DFQATT and CDR2 SNEGSKA (reference sequence). The CDR3 extends over 14 amino acids. V was clipped by 3 bases and J by 3 bases; unmatched bases: 5. Written as DNA, the CDR3 is TGCAGTGCTAGTATCTCTAGCGGGAGCTACGAGCAGTACTTC. It codes for CSASISSGSYEQYF.

This sequence joins TRBV5-5 and TRBJ2-3; TRBD1 matches 7 bases. CDR1 is SGHKS, CDR2 YYEKEE, per germline (reference sequence). V shed 0 bases, J shed 2 bases, and the junction held 6 bases outside the gene matches. The CDR3 runs to 16 residues. The CDR3 spells CASSLVGGHITDTQYF. The DNA for the CDR3 is TGTGCCAGCAGCTTGGTAGGGGGCCATATCACAGATACGCAGTATTTT.

This clonotype was detected a few times. The V call is TRBV9, the J call TRBJ2-5; 7 bases fit TRBD2. The CDR3 spans 16 residues. CDR1 SGDLS and CDR2 YYNGEE come from the germline V gene. Germline trimming cut 0 bases from V and 2 bases from J; bases unmatched to any gene: 7. The CDR3 region is CASSVARSSGQETQYF. In DNA, the CDR3 is TGTGCCAGCAGCGTAGCTAGATCTAGCGGACAAGAGACCCAGTACTTC.

The chain couples TRBV10-3 to TRBJ2-6; 7 nucleotides agree with TRBD1. V was pared by 8 bases and J by 0 bases, with 7 bases of the junction left unmatched. This CDR3 has 16 amino acids. Germline lookup yields CDR1 ENHRY and CDR2 SYGVKD. CDR3 loop: CAISGDRPSGANVLTF. Written as DNA, the CDR3 is TGTGCCATCTCCGGGGACAGACCCTCTGGGGCCAACGTCCTGACTTTC.

This chain joins TRBV9 and TRBJ2-7; no firm D call. Trimming removed 3 bases from V and 0 bases from J, with 10 bases in between. Germline CDR1 and CDR2: SGDLS and YYNGEE. This CDR3 is built from 14 residues. The CDR3 DNA follows: TGTGCCAGCAGCGCCGCCGCGGTCTCCTACGAGCAGTACTTC. It yields the protein CASSAAAVSYEQYF.

This clonotype has only a few counts. The chain employs TRBV12-3 or TRBV12-4 and TRBJ1-2, with 9 bases fitting TRBD1. The V gene end was trimmed by 5 bases and the J gene end by 8 bases; junction bases not matched to a gene: 3. This CDR3 comprises 12 residues. The chain's CDR3 is CASSQQGAGYTF. DNA for the CDR3: TGTGCCAGCAGTCAACAGGGGGCGGGCTACACCTTC.

The chain recombines TRBV20-1 with TRBJ2-3, with TRBD2 identical over 7 bases. Germline CDR1 and CDR2: DFQATT and SNEGSKA (reference sequence). V dropped 3 bases and J dropped 1; count of bases not matched to a gene: 4. CDR3 length: 14 residues. The CDR3 is CSARRDYRTDTQYF. CDR3 DNA sequence: TGCAGTGCTAGGCGGGACTACCGCACAGATACGCAGTATTTT.

The chain combines TRBV11-3 with TRBJ2-1, with D maybe TRBD2 (5 bases). Trimming left V 2 bases short and J 0 bases short, with 14 bases between. CDR1 is SGHNT and CDR2 is YENEEA in the germline V gene. CDR3 length: 17 residues. The CDR3 nucleotides are TGTGCCAGCAGCTTACCAAGCGGCTTGAGCTCCTACAATGAGCAGTTCTTC. Protein product: CASSLPSGLSSYNEQFF.